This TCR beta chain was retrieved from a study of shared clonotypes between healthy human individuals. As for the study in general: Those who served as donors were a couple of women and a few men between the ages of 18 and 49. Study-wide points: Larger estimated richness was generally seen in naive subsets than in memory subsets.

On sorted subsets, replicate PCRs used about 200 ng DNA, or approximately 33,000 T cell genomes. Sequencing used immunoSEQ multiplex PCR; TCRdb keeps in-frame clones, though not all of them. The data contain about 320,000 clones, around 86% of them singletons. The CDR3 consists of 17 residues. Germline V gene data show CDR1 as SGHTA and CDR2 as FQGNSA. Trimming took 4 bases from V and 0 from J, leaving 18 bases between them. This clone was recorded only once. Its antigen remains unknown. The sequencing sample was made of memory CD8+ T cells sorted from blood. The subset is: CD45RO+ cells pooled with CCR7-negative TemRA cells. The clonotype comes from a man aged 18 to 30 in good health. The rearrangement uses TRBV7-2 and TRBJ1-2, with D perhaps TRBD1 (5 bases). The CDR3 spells CASSSPWGGSSNYGYTF. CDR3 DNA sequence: TGTGCCAGCAGCTCCCCGTGGGGGGGATCCTCTAACTATGGCTACACCTTC. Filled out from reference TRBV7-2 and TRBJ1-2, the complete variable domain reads GAGVSQSPSNKVTEKGKDVELRCDPISGHTALYWYRQSLGQGLEFLIYFQGNSAPDKSGLPSDRFSAERTGGSVSTLTIQRTQQEDSAVYLCASSSPWGGSSNYGYTFGSGTRLTVV.